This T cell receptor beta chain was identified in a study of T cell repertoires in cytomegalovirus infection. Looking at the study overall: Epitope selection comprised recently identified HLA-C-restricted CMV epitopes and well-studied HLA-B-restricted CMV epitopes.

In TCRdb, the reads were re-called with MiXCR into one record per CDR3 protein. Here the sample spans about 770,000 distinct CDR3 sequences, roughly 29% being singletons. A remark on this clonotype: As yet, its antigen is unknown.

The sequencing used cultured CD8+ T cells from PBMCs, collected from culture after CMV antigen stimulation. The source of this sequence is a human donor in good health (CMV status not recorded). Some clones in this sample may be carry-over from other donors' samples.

The CDR3 sequence is CASSPPQVGAFF. CDR3 sequence (DNA): TGTGCCAGCAGCCCCCCACAGGTGGGAGCTTTCTTT. The chain is built from TRBV7-6 and TRBJ1-1; D might be TRBD1 (5 bases). The length of the CDR3 is 12 residues. Germline lookup yields CDR1 SGHVS and CDR2 FNYEAQ. V was trimmed by 5 bases and J by 10 bases, leaving 14 bases between them.